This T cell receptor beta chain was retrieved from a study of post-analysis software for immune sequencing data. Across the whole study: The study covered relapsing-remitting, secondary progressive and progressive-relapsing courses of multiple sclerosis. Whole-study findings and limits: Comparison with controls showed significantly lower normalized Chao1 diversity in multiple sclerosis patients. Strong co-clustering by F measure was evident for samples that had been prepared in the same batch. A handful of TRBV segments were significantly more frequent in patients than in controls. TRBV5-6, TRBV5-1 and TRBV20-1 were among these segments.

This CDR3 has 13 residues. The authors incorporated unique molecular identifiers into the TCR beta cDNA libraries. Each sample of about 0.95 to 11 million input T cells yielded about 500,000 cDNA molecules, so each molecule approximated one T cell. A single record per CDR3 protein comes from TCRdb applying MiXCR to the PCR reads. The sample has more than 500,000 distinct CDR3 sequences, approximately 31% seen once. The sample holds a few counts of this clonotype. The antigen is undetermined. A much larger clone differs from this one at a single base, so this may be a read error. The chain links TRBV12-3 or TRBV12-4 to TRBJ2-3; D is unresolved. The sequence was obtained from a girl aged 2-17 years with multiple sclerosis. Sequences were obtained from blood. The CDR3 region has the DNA TGTGCCGGCAGTTTAGCTGCCGGAGATACGCAGTATTTT. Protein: CAGSLAAGDTQYF.